This T cell receptor beta chain was captured in a study of blood T cell repertoires in COVID-19. Across the study: T cells, B-cell-depleted T cells, or PBMCs supplied cDNA or gDNA.

This CDR3 has 16 amino acids. Germline CDR1 reads LGHDT; CDR2 reads YNNKEL (reference sequence). Trimming took 6 bases from V and 6 from J; bases not matched to a gene: 9. Under the authors' procedure: From reference gene primer amplification, estimates of nucleated cell counts were derived. Profiling relied on immunoSEQ multiplex PCR, and the TCRdb table lists in-frame clones only, not all of them. Clone size and the V and J calls come from that table; the DNA yielded D and trimming. The table lists tens of thousands of clones, around three quarters of them singletons. The source is a man in his 60s with active or convalescent COVID-19. Sequencing was done on a sample of peripheral blood. The V and J genes are TRBV3-1 (or the pseudogene TRBV3-2) and TRBJ2-3, with 13 bases identical to TRBD2. This CDR3 is CASSRLAGGLVDTQYF. The CDR3 DNA sequence: TGTGCCAGCAGTCGACTAGCGGGGGGTCTCGTGGATACGCAGTATTTT.